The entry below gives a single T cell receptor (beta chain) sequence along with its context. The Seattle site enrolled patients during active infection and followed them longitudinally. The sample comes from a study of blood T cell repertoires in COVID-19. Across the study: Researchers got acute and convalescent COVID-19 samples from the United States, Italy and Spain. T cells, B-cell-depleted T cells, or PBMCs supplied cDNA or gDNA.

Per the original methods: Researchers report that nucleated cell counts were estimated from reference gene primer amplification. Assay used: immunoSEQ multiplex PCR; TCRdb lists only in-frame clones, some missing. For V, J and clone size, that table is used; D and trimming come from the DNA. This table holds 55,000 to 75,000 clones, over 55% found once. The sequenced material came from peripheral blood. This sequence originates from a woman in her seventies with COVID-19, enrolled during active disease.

CDR3 residues: CASSLGRGGLWDEQFF. Here the CDR3 DNA reads TGTGCCAGCAGCTTGGGGAGAGGGGGCCTTTGGGATGAGCAGTTCTTC. This chain links TRBV11-2 with TRBJ2-1; 7 positions agree with TRBD1. CDR3 length: 16 residues. V trimming: 3 bases; J trimming: 8 bases; junction bases outside the gene matches: 13. CDR1 and CDR2 from the germline V gene are SGHAT and FQNNGV.